Below, 9 T cell receptor beta chains from the same sample are listed, as sequenced in a study of cytomegalovirus exposure and HLA in healthy donors. The PCR made use of 60 Vbeta and 13 Jbeta primers. Using immunoSEQ multiplex PCR, the repertoire was profiled, and TCRdb retains in-frame clones only, with some absent. The sample carries 150,000 or so clones, over 65% recorded once. The sample taken for sequencing was PBMCs. The receptors stem from a woman aged 40 to 50 in good health and CMV-seronegative.

The J gene is TRBJ2-1, the V gene TRBV11-2; D remains unclear. The CDR3 consists of 14 residues. Per the germline V gene, CDR1 is SGHAT and CDR2 is FQNNGV. Trimming stripped 1 base from V and 9 bases from J, with 13 bases between. The CDR3 nucleotides are TGTGCCAGCAGCTTAGCCGAGGTTTTGGGTGAGCAGTTCTTC. Translating gives CASSLAEVLGEQFF. The full variable domain, rest sourced from reference TRBV11-2 and TRBJ2-1, is EAGVAQSPRYKIIEKRQSVAFWCNPISGHATLYWYQQILGQGPKLLIQFQNNGVVDDSQLPKDRFSAERLKGVDSTLKIQPAKLEDSAVYLCASSLAEVLGEQFFGPGTRLTVL.

The rearrangement uses TRBV4-1 and TRBJ2-3, with TRBD2 as a possible D gene (5 bases). CDR3 size: 18 residues. Germline CDR1 and CDR2: MGHRA and YSYEKL. V lost 2 bases and J 2 bases, leaving 20 bases between the germline ends. The CDR3 protein is CASSQLLLKRQITDTQYF. CDR3 DNA: TGCGCCAGCAGCCAATTGCTCCTTAAGCGGCAAATCACAGATACGCAGTATTTT.

V gene TRBV10-3 combines with J gene TRBJ1-1; the D gene is possibly TRBD1 (6 bases). The V gene's germline CDR1 is ENHRY and CDR2 SYGVKD. The V end lost 0 bases, the J end lost 0 bases, and 8 bases lay between the germline ends. The CDR3 has 15 amino acids. The CDR3 bases are TGTGCCATCAGTGAGTCTGGACAGATGAACACTGAAGCTTTCTTT. It translates to CAISESGQMNTEAFF.

The chain employs TRBV7-9 and TRBJ2-7, with D possibly being TRBD1 (6 bases). With 3 bases removed from V and 5 bases from J, the gap between germline ends came to 11 bases. The CDR3 has 13 amino acids. Germline V gives CDR1 SEHNR, CDR2 FQNEAQ (reference sequence). This chain's CDR3 is CASSFGQGNEQYF. CDR3 coding DNA: TGTGCCAGCAGCTTTGGGCAGGGGAACGAGCAGTACTTC.

This sequence joins TRBV5-6 and TRBJ1-1; D gene unclear. Germline V gene data show CDR1 as SGHDT and CDR2 as YYEEEE. V shed 0 bases and J shed 6 bases, with 9 bases lying between them. The CDR3 length is 13 residues. The CDR3 region has the DNA TGTGCCAGCAGCTTGGGGGTTCGGGCTGAAGCTTTCTTT. Its translation is CASSLGVRAEAFF.

Turning to this clone: One end of the junction is discordant with germline, which a read error may explain. The genes are TRBV29-1 and TRBJ2-7; 8 positions match TRBD1. Germline-derived CDR1 and CDR2 are SQVTM and ANQGSEA. The CDR3 runs to 15 residues. CDR3 nucleotides: TGCAGCGTTGTTTATCAGGGACAGGCGTCCTACGAGCAGTATTTC. This gives the protein CSVVYQGQASYEQYF.

V gene TRBV7-6 combines with J gene TRBJ2-1, with a tentative D call TRBD1 (6 bases). Germline loops: CDR1 SGHVS, CDR2 FNYEAQ. The CDR3 contains 15 residues. V gave up 1 base and J gave up 8 bases, with 15 bases separating them. The CDR3 loop reads CASSLGGHNGHEQFF. DNA for the CDR3: TGTGCCAGCAGCTTAGGGGGACACAACGGGCATGAGCAGTTCTTC.

The chain employs TRBV15 and TRBJ1-5; 9 nucleotides line up with TRBD1. Germline-derived CDR1 and CDR2 are LNHNV and YYDKDF (reference sequence). The CDR3 loop spans 16 amino acids. With 1 base clipped from V and 1 base from J, the junction kept 2 bases outside the gene matches. CDR3 coding DNA: TGTGCCACCAGCAGAGTGGACAGGGGAAGCAATCAGCCCCAGCATTTT. Its protein product is CATSRVDRGSNQPQHF.

This clone has a single count. This rearrangement joins TRBV4-1 to TRBJ1-1; 9 bases map to TRBD1. J lost 5 bases, V lost 2 bases, and 9 bases had no gene match. CDR1 is MGHRA, CDR2 YSYEKL, per germline. The CDR3 is 16 residues long. The CDR3 region has the DNA TGCGCCAGCAGCCAAAGACAGGGGGGCGGAATAACTGAAGCTTTCTTT. Amino acids: CASSQRQGGGITEAFF.